The clone carrying this T cell receptor (beta chain) showed up just a few times. Its antigen is still unknown. CDR1 LGHNA and CDR2 YNFKEQ come from the germline V gene. The J segment lost 7 bases and the V segment lost 2 bases, leaving 7 bases of the junction unmatched. This CDR3 spans 16 amino acids. There were TCR beta CDR3 regions amplified from RNA transcripts. The primer set for the first-round RT-PCR of the TCR CDR3 was HTBI. MiXCR was run by TCRdb on the multiplex PCR reads, yielding one entry per CDR3 protein. The sample contains about 410,000 distinct CDR3 sequences, about 14% of which appear only once. This entry comes from a study of T cells in Graves' hyperthyroidism and ophthalmopathy. The overall study: Peripheral blood sampling occurred at initial diagnosis, before any treatment.

Study-level findings and limits: Blood held most thyroid clonotypes expanded above 0.001 frequency. The model foresaw ophthalmopathy a median approximately 6.1 months prior to onset. Using 13 V-J features, a model discriminated ophthalmopathy from stable hyperthyroidism.

This TCR was sampled from a young man with Graves' ophthalmopathy. The sample consisted of blood. The chain recombines TRBV4-2 with TRBJ2-1; TRBD2 agrees at 11 bases. CDR3 protein: CASSQPSSGGENEQFF. The CDR3, as DNA: TGTGCCAGCAGCCAACCTAGTAGCGGGGGGGAGAATGAGCAGTTCTTC.